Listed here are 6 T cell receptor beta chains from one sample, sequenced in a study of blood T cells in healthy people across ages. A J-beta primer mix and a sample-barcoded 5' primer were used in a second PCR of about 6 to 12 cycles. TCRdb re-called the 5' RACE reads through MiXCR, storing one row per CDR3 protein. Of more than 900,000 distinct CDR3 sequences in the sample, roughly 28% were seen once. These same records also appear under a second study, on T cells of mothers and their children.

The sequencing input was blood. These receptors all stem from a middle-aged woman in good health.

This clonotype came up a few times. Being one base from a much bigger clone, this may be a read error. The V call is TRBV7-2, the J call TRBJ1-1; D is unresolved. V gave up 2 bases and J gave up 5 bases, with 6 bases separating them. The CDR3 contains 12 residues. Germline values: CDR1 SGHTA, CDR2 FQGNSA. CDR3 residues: CASSLHQTEAFF. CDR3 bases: TGTGCCAGCAGCTTACACCAAACTGAAGCTTTCTTT. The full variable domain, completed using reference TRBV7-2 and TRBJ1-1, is GAGVSQSPSNKVTEKGKDVELRCDPISGHTALYWYRQSLGQGLEFLIYFQGNSAPDKSGLPSDRFSAERTGGSVSTLTIQRTQQEDSAVYLCASSLHQTEAFFGQGTRLTVV.

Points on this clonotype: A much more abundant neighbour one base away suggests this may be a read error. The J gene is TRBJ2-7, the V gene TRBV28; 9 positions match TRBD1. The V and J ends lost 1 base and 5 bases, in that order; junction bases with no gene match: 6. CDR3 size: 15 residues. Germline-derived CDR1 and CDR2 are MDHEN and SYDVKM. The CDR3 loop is CASSLLYGTGNEQYF. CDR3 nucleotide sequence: TGTGCCAGCAGTTTATTGTACGGGACAGGGAACGAGCAGTACTTC.

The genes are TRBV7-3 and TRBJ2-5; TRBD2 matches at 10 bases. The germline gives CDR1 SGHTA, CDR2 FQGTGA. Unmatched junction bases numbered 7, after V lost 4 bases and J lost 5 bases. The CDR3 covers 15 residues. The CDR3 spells CASSSGTSDVETQYF. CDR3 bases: TGTGCCAGCAGCTCCGGGACTAGCGACGTGGAGACCCAGTACTTC.

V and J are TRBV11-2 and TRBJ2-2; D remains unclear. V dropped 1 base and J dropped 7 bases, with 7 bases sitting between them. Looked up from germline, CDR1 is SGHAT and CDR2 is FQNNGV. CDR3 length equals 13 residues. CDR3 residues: CASSLGMGGELFF. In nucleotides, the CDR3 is TGTGCCAGCAGCTTAGGGATGGGCGGGGAGCTGTTTTTT. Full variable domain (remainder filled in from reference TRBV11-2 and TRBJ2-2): EAGVAQSPRYKIIEKRQSVAFWCNPISGHATLYWYQQILGQGPKLLIQFQNNGVVDDSQLPKDRFSAERLKGVDSTLKIQPAKLEDSAVYLCASSLGMGGELFFGEGSRLTVL.

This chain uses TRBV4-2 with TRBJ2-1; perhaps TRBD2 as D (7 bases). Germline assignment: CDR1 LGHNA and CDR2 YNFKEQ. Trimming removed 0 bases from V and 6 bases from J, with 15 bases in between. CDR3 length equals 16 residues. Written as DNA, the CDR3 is TGTGCCAGCAGCCAAGAGGGGGGGGGCGCACGCAATGAGCAGTTCTTC. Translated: CASSQEGGGARNEQFF.

CDR3 loop: CASSPPTYSSYRQYF. In DNA, the CDR3 is TGTGCCAGCAGTCCTCCGACTTATTCTTCCTACAGGCAGTACTTC. V is TRBV28 and J is TRBJ2-5; weak D call: TRBD1 (5 bases). The germline CDR1 and CDR2 sequences are MDHEN and SYDVKM. V was pared by 5 bases and J by 11 bases, with 24 bases between. The CDR3 has 15 residues.